This TCR beta chain was recovered during a study of shared clonotypes between healthy human individuals. Repertoires were generated with immunoSEQ multiplex PCR, while TCRdb's copy carries only in-frame clones and drops some. The sample lists approximately 2.5 million clones; 93% were seen once. As to this clone: Its antigen is undetermined.

A CD45RA-negative memory subset and a CD45RA+ naive subset were separated from the CD4+ cells. Study-level results: Clonotypes not shared had lower generation probabilities than those common to all four donors.

CDR1 and CDR2 from the germline V gene are MDHEN and SYDVKM. Trimming removed 2 bases from V and 2 bases from J, with 7 bases in between. The CDR3 length is 13 residues. The source of this sequence is a man between 18 and 29 years old in good health. Some clones in this sample may be carry-over from other donors' samples. Sequenced input: naive CD4+ T cells from PBMCs. Subset denoted: CD45RA+ positively selected. The chain recombines TRBV28 with TRBJ2-7; D not resolved. The CDR3 sequence: CASSLTQAYEQYF. As DNA, the CDR3 is TGTGCCAGCAGTTTAACCCAGGCCTACGAGCAGTACTTC.